This T cell receptor (beta chain) is drawn from a study of beta chain features in type 1 diabetes. By way of CD45RO/CCR7/CD25/CD127/CD95/CD27, the CD4+ regulatory, stem cell-like memory, central memory and naive cells were sorted. Study results and limitations: Shorter TCRB CDR3s, moderately but significantly so, marked every one of the four CD4+ subsets in Type 1 diabetes patients.

A note on this clone: As yet, its antigen is unknown. Other DNA sequences in the same sample also yield this CDR3.

The CDR3 contains 11 residues. Looked up from germline, CDR1 is GTSNPN and CDR2 is SVGIG (reference sequence). The V end was cut by 2 bases, the J end by 1 base, with 3 bases between. Reverse transcription of all isolated RNA meant that expressed TCRB transcripts were sequenced. Using immunoSEQ multiplex PCR, the repertoire was profiled, and TCRdb retains in-frame clones only, with some absent. The sample includes 600,000 to 700,000 clones, around 12% of them seen just once. The receptor was derived from a man aged 30 to 39 with type 1 diabetes. The chain couples TRBV30 to TRBJ2-7; D uncertain. Sample: naive CD4+ T cells from blood. DNA of the CDR3: TGTGCCTGGAGTTCATCCTACGAGCAGTACTTC. It translates to CAWSSSYEQYF.